This section outlines one TCR beta chain sequence together with its context. Its specificity is unknown. These data are taken from a study of identifying expanded T cells in peripheral blood. Broader study findings: Over approximately two and four weeks, about 15 and 19 clones changed, versus more than 1 between replicates. Across healthy donors, higher total template counts meant significantly greater approximately two-week count variance.

This table comes from immunoSEQ multiplex PCR, and its TCRdb copy is limited to in-frame clones, with some not included. This table has approximately 100,000 clones, about 83% appearing once. With V trimmed by 5 bases and J by 0 bases, 6 bases remained unmatched. The CDR3 covers 16 residues. CDR1 and CDR2 from the germline V gene are SGHTA and FQGNSA. Healthy donors had no documented immune events, such as infections, while sampled. Sequencing was carried out using blood. The V call is TRBV7-2, the J call TRBJ1-4; TRBD1 matches 7 bases. The origin of this receptor is a person aged 18-69 years in good health. For the CDR3, the DNA is TGTGCCAGCAGCCTACCGGGACAGACAACTAATGAAAAACTGTTTTTT. Protein sequence: CASSLPGQTTNEKLFF.